This paragraph reports one T cell receptor beta chain. Produced via immunoSEQ multiplex PCR; TCRdb's table is partial and in-frame only. The table records about 95,000 clones, more than 75% of them present only once. Time point indicated: pretreatment peripheral blood. This CDR3 has 15 amino acids. The germline V gene encodes CDR1 MNHEY and CDR2 SMNVEV (reference sequence). V lost 3 bases and J lost 1, with 10 bases in between. The data stem from a study of PD-L1 blockade in urothelial cancer. Study details: Bladder-origin urothelial cancer in males covered about 90% of the 29 patients. Counts from blood samples showed a median of approximately 150,000 T cells.

This specimen consisted of PBMCs, obtained around atezolizumab (anti-PD-L1) treatment. This sequence originates from a man aged 55 to 70 with urothelial cancer. The chain recombines TRBV27 with TRBJ1-5, with D possibly TRBD1 on 6 matching bases. This CDR3 is CASSLGAGSNQPQHF. The CDR3 DNA reads TGTGCCAGCAGTTTGGGGGCAGGGAGCAATCAGCCCCAGCATTTT.